These 20 T cell receptor beta chains were sequenced from one sample in a study of blood T cells in healthy people across ages. PCR was performed a second time for 7 to 11 cycles using a sample-barcoded 5' primer and a J-beta primer mix. Each CDR3 protein is one row after TCRdb ran MiXCR on the 5' RACE reads. The sample yields about 800,000 distinct CDR3 sequences, roughly 60% seen once. Sequenced input: blood. The source is a young man in good health.

The rearrangement uses TRBV27 and TRBJ2-5, with 8 bases lining up with TRBD1. Germline V CDR1 and CDR2: MNHEY, SMNVEV (reference sequence). The length of the CDR3 is 16 residues. Germline trimming cut 6 bases from V and 4 bases from J; bases unmatched to any gene: 13. The CDR3 DNA reads TGTGCCAGCAGAGCAAGGACAGGGAGTAGTTTAGAGACCCAGTACTTC. This translates into CASRARTGSSLETQYF.

The chain is built from TRBV28 and TRBJ2-7; TRBD2 agrees at 11 bases. The V segment lost 4 bases and the J segment 7 bases; nucleotides outside the gene matches: 9. This CDR3 comprises 15 residues. The germline V gene encodes CDR1 MDHEN and CDR2 SYDVKM. CDR3 region: CASSSPLAGGREQYF. CDR3 nucleotide sequence: TGTGCCAGCAGTTCACCGCTAGCGGGAGGTCGGGAGCAGTACTTC.

This chain links TRBV6-5 with TRBJ1-1, with D uncertain. Germline CDR1 is MNHEY and CDR2 is SVGAGI. The CDR3 covers 13 residues. V shed 5 bases and J shed 6 bases, with 13 bases lying between them. As DNA, the CDR3 is TGTGCCAGCAGTACTGGCCAGACCGCTGAAGCTTTCTTT. Its translation: CASSTGQTAEAFF.

A note on this clonotype: One end of the junction is discordant with germline, which a read error may explain. The chain recombines TRBV5-1 with TRBJ2-5; no clear D gene. Germline V lookup: CDR1 SGHRS, CDR2 YFSETQ. The CDR3 is 13 residues long. CDR3 coding DNA: TGCGCCGGCAGCTTAGGGTTACAAGAGACCCAGTACTTC. Translation gives CAGSLGLQETQYF.

This rearrangement joins TRBV6-5 to TRBJ2-1; D ambiguous. The CDR3 covers 14 residues. The V end lost 2 bases, the J end lost 2 bases, and 7 bases lay between the germline ends. Germline V lookup: CDR1 MNHEY, CDR2 SVGAGI. The CDR3 spells CASSYATTYNEQFF. Here the CDR3 DNA reads TGTGCCAGCAGTTACGCGACCACCTACAATGAGCAGTTCTTC.

The chain joins TRBV6-1 to TRBJ1-2; 7 nucleotides line up with TRBD1. V was clipped by 1 base and J by 6 bases; unmatched bases: 2. The CDR3 spans 13 residues. The germline CDR1 and CDR2 sequences are MNHNS and SASEGT. As DNA, the CDR3 is TGTGCCAGCAGTGAAGGGAGGGGGCATGGCTACACCTTC. It specifies CASSEGRGHGYTF.

This sequence joins TRBV6-2 or TRBV6-3 and TRBJ2-2; D is unresolved. V gave up 5 bases and J gave up 2 bases, with 6 bases separating them. The CDR3 is 13 amino acids. Germline loops: CDR1 MNHEY, CDR2 SVGEGT. The chain's CDR3 is CASSLFNTGELFF. The CDR3 region has the DNA TGTGCCAGCAGTCTATTTAACACCGGGGAGCTGTTTTTT.

The V and J genes are TRBV7-2 and TRBJ2-1; no definite D call. The tail of the sequence fits TRBJ2-7 better, so the J call may be wrong. The V gene's germline CDR1 is SGHTA and CDR2 FQGNSA. CDR3 length: 16 amino acids. CDR3 coding DNA: TGTGCCAGCAGTATCACACCAGGTAGCTCCTACAATGAGCAGTACTTC. The encoded protein is CASSITPGSSYNEQYF.

The CDR3 here is CAINSGGAGETQYF. The CDR3 DNA is TGTGCCATCAACAGCGGGGGGGCGGGAGAGACCCAGTACTTC. The rearrangement uses TRBV10-3 and TRBJ2-5; TRBD2 aligns across 10 bases. The length of the CDR3 is 14 residues. V was pared by 7 bases and J by 4 bases, with 6 bases of the junction left unmatched. Germline V gene lookup returns CDR1 ENHRY and CDR2 SYGVKD.

On this clonotype itself: A read error is possible here, since a much larger clone lies one base away. The CDR3 loop reads CASSYSSEEYF. CDR3 coding DNA: TGTGCCAGCAGTTACTCGAGCGAGGAGTACTTC. V gene TRBV6-6 combines with J gene TRBJ2-5; no firm D call. V was pared by 0 bases and J by 12 bases, with 8 bases between. This CDR3 is built from 11 residues. CDR1 MNHNY and CDR2 SVGAGI come from the germline V gene (reference sequence).

V gene TRBV20-1 combines with J gene TRBJ1-2; possible D gene TRBD1, 6 bases. CDR3 size: 15 residues. Germline loops: CDR1 DFQATT, CDR2 SNEGSKA (reference sequence). Trimming took off 7 bases at V and 0 bases at J, with 18 bases between the two ends. As DNA, the CDR3 is TGCAGTGTGGGGGGCGGAGGGACTTCTAACTATGGCTACACCTTC. This encodes CSVGGGGTSNYGYTF.

This chain joins TRBV4-3 and TRBJ2-1; D gene unclear. Looked up from germline, CDR1 is LGHNA and CDR2 is YSLEER. The CDR3 has 13 residues. V shed 4 bases and J shed 8 bases, with 12 bases lying between them. The CDR3 DNA is TGCGCCAGCAGCCGGGCGGTTGGGGATGAGCAGTTCTTC. Protein product: CASSRAVGDEQFF.

A few counts support this clonotype. The chain carries TRBV7-2 and TRBJ2-5; no definite D call. The CDR3 sequence is 14 residues long. V was trimmed by 5 bases and J by 6 bases, leaving 16 bases between them. Germline loops: CDR1 SGHTA, CDR2 FQGNSA. CDR3 bases: TGTGCCAGCAGCGATTCCCTGGGAACAAAGACCCAGTACTTC. It translates to CASSDSLGTKTQYF.

The CDR3 is CATSRPAGLMQGYTF. The DNA for the CDR3 is TGTGCCACCAGCAGACCTGCAGGCTTAATGCAAGGCTACACCTTC. The genes are TRBV15 and TRBJ1-2; no definite D call. The CDR3 length is 15 residues. Germline V gene sequence: CDR1 LNHNV, CDR2 YYDKDF (reference sequence). Trimming took 2 bases from V and 8 from J, leaving 18 bases between them. The variable domain in full, with the rest retrieved from reference TRBV15 and TRBJ1-2, is DAMVIQNPRYQVTQFGKPVTLSCSQTLNHNVMYWYQQKSSQAPKLLFHYYDKDFNNEADTPDNFQSRRPNTSFCFLDIRSPGLGDTAMYLCATSRPAGLMQGYTFGSGTRLTVV.

The chain combines TRBV27 with TRBJ1-5; the D gene is possibly TRBD1 (5 bases). The CDR3 totals 17 residues. Trimming removed 5 bases at V and 3 bases at J, with 20 bases between. The germline gives CDR1 MNHEY, CDR2 SMNVEV (reference sequence). The CDR3 sequence: CASSSLRSQALNQPQHF. In DNA, the CDR3 is TGTGCCAGCAGTAGCCTCCGGTCACAGGCCCTCAATCAGCCCCAGCATTTT.

The CDR3 sequence is CASSLEGSGSSWGNEQFF. The CDR3 DNA sequence: TGTGCCAGCAGCTTAGAGGGTAGCGGGAGTTCCTGGGGCAATGAGCAGTTCTTC. The chain employs TRBV7-2 and TRBJ2-1, with 9 bases that match TRBD2. The junction had 13 bases not matched to a gene; V was cut back by 1 base and J by 6 bases. CDR1 SGHTA and CDR2 FQGNSA come from the germline V gene. The CDR3 loop spans 18 amino acids.

The chain recombines TRBV6-5 with TRBJ2-1, with D hard to call. V was trimmed by 6 bases and J by 15 bases, leaving 12 bases between them. Germline V CDR1 and CDR2: MNHEY, SVGAGI. This CDR3 is 10 amino acids long. The CDR3: CASRVANPFF. CDR3 DNA sequence: TGTGCCAGCAGGGTAGCTAACCCGTTCTTC.

This chain connects TRBV18 to TRBJ1-1, with D possibly being TRBD1 (5 bases). Germline CDR1 is KGHSH and CDR2 is LQKENI. This CDR3 region has 13 residues. The V gene lost 0 bases and the J gene lost 4 bases, with 6 bases spanning the gap. Here the CDR3 reads CASSPPDTTEAFF. The CDR3 bases are TGTGCCAGCTCACCACCGGACACCACTGAAGCTTTCTTT.

The chain uses TRBV7-2 and TRBJ2-7; D call uncertain. The CDR3 covers 13 residues. V was shortened by 4 bases and J by 3 bases, with 10 bases between the two germline ends. CDR1 and CDR2 from the germline V gene are SGHTA and FQGNSA. The DNA of the CDR3 is TGTGCCAGCAGCTCCATGAACAACTACGAGCAGTACTTC. It encodes CASSSMNNYEQYF.

This clonotype was detected a few times. The chain has TRBV27 and TRBJ2-3; 10 bases are a match to TRBD2. The junction had 2 bases not matched to a gene; V was cut back by 6 bases and J by 2 bases. The germline V gene has CDR1 MNHEY and CDR2 SMNVEV (reference sequence). The CDR3 sequence is 14 residues long. CDR3 DNA sequence: TGTGCCAGCAGGCTAGCGGGAGCCACAGATACGCAGTATTTT. This gives the protein CASRLAGATDTQYF.